The entry below describes one T cell receptor (beta chain). The assay was immunoSEQ multiplex PCR, and TCRdb's table has in-frame clones only and misses some. Of more than 140,000 clones listed, roughly 80% are singletons. The sample is drawn from a study of cytotoxic CD8 clonotypes in ibrutinib-treated CLL. The sequence was collected from a human donor with chronic lymphocytic leukemia. The sequencing used PBMCs, collected after 12 months of ibrutinib treatment.

The CDR3 sequence: CASRNSGGRYEQYF. In nucleotides, the CDR3 is TGCGCCAGCAGGAACAGCGGGGGGAGATACGAGCAGTACTTC. This chain uses TRBV5-1 with TRBJ2-7, with 9 bases fitting TRBD2. Per the germline V gene, CDR1 is SGHRS and CDR2 is YFSETQ. V lost 5 bases, J lost 4 bases, and 7 bases stayed unmatched. The CDR3 extends over 14 amino acids.